Shown below are 22 T cell receptor beta chains from a single sample sequenced in a study of shared clonotypes between healthy human individuals (dated by TCRdb to 2018 to 2020). The library came from the immunoSEQ multiplex PCR assay. Held by TCRdb, this immuneACCESS table contains in-frame sequences only and omits some clones. Under half of the omission traces to an unresolved V gene where checked; the cause of the rest is unknown. Here the sample has about 1.1 million clones; 70% to 80% occur a single time. Together, the top ten hold around 0.6% of the sample. Sequenced: memory CD4+ T cells from PBMCs. The cell subset or site label, as the study defines it: CD45RA-negative fraction. The receptors originated from a man younger than 30 in good health. Some clones in this sample may be carry-over from other donors' samples.

V usage is TRBV28 and J usage is TRBJ2-7, with D possibly matching TRBD1 (6 bases). This CDR3 has 14 residues. The ends were cut back, 6 bases at V and 0 bases at J, with 12 bases in the middle. The germline CDR1 and CDR2 sequences are MDHEN and SYDVKM. The DNA of the CDR3 is TGTGCCAGCAGAACTCGGACAGTCTCCTACGAGCAGTACTTC. It encodes CASRTRTVSYEQYF.

The J gene is TRBJ2-4, the V gene TRBV6-1, with TRBD1 matching over 8 bases. With V trimmed by 2 bases and J by 11 bases, 14 bases remained unmatched. This CDR3 spans 16 amino acids. CDR1 is MNHNS, CDR2 SASEGT, per germline. The CDR3 coding sequence is TGTGCCAGCAGTGAAAATTTAGGACAGGGCTCCCGTCTTCAGTACTTC. The encoded protein is CASSENLGQGSRLQYF.

This clone has a handful of counts. The V call is TRBV7-2, the J call TRBJ2-2; D is unclear. This CDR3 is built from 13 residues. V dropped 1 base and J dropped 4 bases, with 4 bases sitting between them. CDR1 is SGHTA, CDR2 FQGNSA, per germline. The CDR3 spells CASSLGFTGELFF. The CDR3 DNA follows: TGTGCCAGCAGCTTAGGTTTCACCGGGGAGCTGTTTTTT.

With regard to this clone: This CDR3 is also generated by other DNA sequences in the sample. The CDR3 spells CASSLSQGNEQYF. For the CDR3, the DNA is TGCGCCAGCAGCTTGTCGCAGGGCAACGAGCAGTACTTC. The V call is TRBV5-1, the J call TRBJ2-7; D perhaps matches TRBD1 (5 bases). The CDR3 is 13 residues long. Germline V gene data show CDR1 as SGHRS and CDR2 as YFSETQ. Trimming removed 1 base from V and 5 bases from J, with 10 bases in between.

This rearrangement joins TRBV19 to TRBJ2-5; D perhaps matches TRBD2 (6 bases). Germline loops: CDR1 LNHDA, CDR2 SQIVND (reference sequence). This CDR3 has 14 residues. Trimming shortened V by 5 bases and J by 5 bases, and 15 bases separated the two germline ends. The CDR3 DNA is TGTGCCAGTAGTCCTGGGGGACTTCTTGAGACCCAGTACTTC. Translation gives CASSPGGLLETQYF.

The V and J genes are TRBV11-1 and TRBJ2-5, with TRBD2 matching over 7 bases. Trimming at V came to 3 bases and at J to 2 bases, leaving 3 bases not matched to a gene. CDR1 and CDR2 (germline): SGHAT, FQDESV (reference sequence). The CDR3 totals 14 residues. The CDR3 DNA follows: TGTGCCAGCAGCTTGGCGGGGGTTCAAGAGACCCAGTACTTC. Translation gives CASSLAGVQETQYF.

J is TRBJ2-1 and V is TRBV2; no clear D gene. The CDR3 is 13 residues long. V was shortened by 6 bases and J by 3 bases, with 9 bases between the two germline ends. In germline, CDR1 is SNHLY, CDR2 FYNNEI. The CDR3, as DNA: TGTGCCAGCAGCTTCAACAGCTACAATGAGCAGTTCTTC. Encoded protein: CASSFNSYNEQFF. The full variable domain, with the rest looked up from reference TRBV2 and TRBJ2-1, is EPEVTQTPSHQVTQMGQEVILRCVPISNHLYFYWYRQILGQKVEFLVSFYNNEISEKSEIFDDQFSVERPDGSNFTLKIRSTKLEDSAMYFCASSFNSYNEQFFGPGTRLTVL.

In this sample, this clone turned up once. The genes are TRBV6-6 and TRBJ2-7; TRBD2 matches 7 bases. The CDR3 extends over 15 amino acids. The germline V gene encodes CDR1 MNHNY and CDR2 SVGAGI (reference sequence). V lost 1 base, J lost 7 bases, and 10 bases stayed unmatched. The CDR3 sequence is CASSYWGEGLGEQYF. CDR3 in DNA: TGTGCCAGCAGTTACTGGGGGGAGGGCTTGGGGGAGCAGTACTTC.

The genes are TRBV2 and TRBJ2-2, with TRBD1 matching 9 bases. This CDR3 region has 15 residues. V lost 8 bases and J lost 6; bases outside the gene matches: 10. CDR1 SNHLY and CDR2 FYNNEI come from the germline V gene. CDR3 in DNA: TGTGCCAGCGGATCCGGGACAGGGTACGCCGGGGAGCTGTTTTTT. This translates into CASGSGTGYAGELFF. The full variable domain, rest sourced from reference TRBV2 and TRBJ2-2, is EPEVTQTPSHQVTQMGQEVILRCVPISNHLYFYWYRQILGQKVEFLVSFYNNEISEKSEIFDDQFSVERPDGSNFTLKIRSTKLEDSAMYFCASGSGTGYAGELFFGEGSRLTVL.

This clone turned up a few times. V and J are TRBV28 and TRBJ2-3; tentative D call: TRBD2 (7 bases). Germline V lookup: CDR1 MDHEN, CDR2 SYDVKM. The CDR3 has 16 residues. Trimming took 6 bases from V and 5 from J, leaving 21 bases between them. The chain's CDR3 is CASSPPRGQGGDTQYF. In DNA form, the CDR3 reads TGTGCCAGCAGCCCCCCGCGGGGGCAAGGAGGAGATACGCAGTATTTT.

This clone was counted once. The rearrangement uses TRBV28 and TRBJ2-7; 8 positions agree with TRBD1. The length of the CDR3 is 12 residues. CDR1 and CDR2 from the germline V gene are MDHEN and SYDVKM. CDR3 bases: TGTGCAACCAGGGGGCCCACCTACGAGCAGTACTTC. It is translated as CATRGPTYEQYF.

The chain has TRBV28 and TRBJ1-1; the D is unclear. V shed 7 bases and J shed 2 bases, with 8 bases lying between them. Germline CDR1 and CDR2: MDHEN and SYDVKM. CDR3 length equals 12 residues. The CDR3 nucleotides are TGTGCCAGCACCGAGGCCAACACTGAAGCTTTCTTT. Protein sequence: CASTEANTEAFF.

CDR3 DNA: TGTGCCAGCAGTTTATTCGGGAGGGGCAATGAGCAGTTCTTC. It codes for CASSLFGRGNEQFF. V and J are TRBV28 and TRBJ2-1; 8 nucleotides align to TRBD2. J was trimmed by 6 bases and V by 1 base; bases with no gene match: 2. This CDR3 spans 14 amino acids. Germline V gene lookup returns CDR1 MDHEN and CDR2 SYDVKM.

This clone was found once. J is TRBJ1-4 and V is TRBV29-1; 8 bases map to TRBD1. This CDR3 has 14 residues. Per germline, CDR1 SQVTM and CDR2 ANQGSEA. V lost 6 bases and J lost 6; bases outside the gene matches: 9. CDR3 nucleotide sequence: TGCAGCGTCGGACAGGGAGGCGCTTATGAAAAACTGTTTTTT. Translation gives CSVGQGGAYEKLFF. The variable domain in full, with the rest retrieved from reference TRBV29-1 and TRBJ1-4, is SAVISQKPSRDICQRGTSLTIQCQVDSQVTMMFWYRQQPGQSLTLIATANQGSEATYESGFVIDKFPISRPNLTFSTLTVSNMSPEDSSIYLCSVGQGGAYEKLFFGSGTQLSVL.

The V and J genes are TRBV7-2 and TRBJ1-2; possible D gene TRBD1, 6 bases. Trimming took off 3 bases at V and 2 bases at J, with 13 bases between the two ends. CDR3 size: 15 residues. Germline CDR1 reads SGHTA; CDR2 reads FQGNSA. CDR3 coding DNA: TGTGCCAGCAGCTTTACTCCAGGGACAAACTATGGCTACACCTTC. Translating gives CASSFTPGTNYGYTF. The variable domain in full, with the rest retrieved from reference TRBV7-2 and TRBJ1-2, is GAGVSQSPSNKVTEKGKDVELRCDPISGHTALYWYRQSLGQGLEFLIYFQGNSAPDKSGLPSDRFSAERTGGSVSTLTIQRTQQEDSAVYLCASSFTPGTNYGYTFGSGTRLTVV.

The chain combines TRBV7-2 with TRBJ2-3; D unresolved. V was clipped by 5 bases and J by 0 bases, with 12 bases between them. Looked up from germline, CDR1 is SGHTA and CDR2 is FQGNSA. This CDR3 region has 15 residues. CDR3 sequence reads: CASSRLGSSTDTQYF. The CDR3 DNA follows: TGTGCCAGCAGCCGCCTTGGGTCCAGCACAGATACGCAGTATTTT.

The CDR3 sequence: CASSLSPAGGYNEQFF. CDR3 sequence (DNA): TGCGCCAGCAGCTTGAGTCCGGCGGGAGGGTACAATGAGCAGTTCTTC. V gene TRBV5-1 combines with J gene TRBJ2-1; 9 bases are a match to TRBD2. The ends lost 1 base at V and 4 bases at J; junction bases unmatched: 6. This CDR3 is 16 amino acids long. Germline V gene data show CDR1 as SGHRS and CDR2 as YFSETQ.

V and J are TRBV5-1 and TRBJ2-5; 8 bases match TRBD2. CDR3 length: 16 amino acids. In germline, CDR1 is SGHRS, CDR2 YFSETQ. V gave up 1 base and J gave up 4 bases; unmatched junction bases: 9. CDR3 coding DNA: TGCGCCAGCAGCTTGTCTGGGACTAGTGGGGGAGAGACCCAGTACTTC. It encodes CASSLSGTSGGETQYF.

V usage is TRBV13 and J usage is TRBJ2-2; tentative D call: TRBD2 (5 bases). CDR3 size: 15 residues. V dropped 2 bases and J dropped 6 bases, with 13 bases sitting between them. The germline CDR1 and CDR2 sequences are PRHDT and FYEKMQ (reference sequence). The CDR3 reads CASSLWSSEAGELFF. The CDR3 DNA follows: TGTGCCAGCAGCTTATGGAGTAGCGAGGCCGGGGAGCTGTTTTTT. Full variable domain (rest looked up from reference TRBV13 and TRBJ2-2): AAGVIQSPRHLIKEKRETATLKCYPIPRHDTVYWYQQGPGQDPQFLISFYEKMQSDKGSIPDRFSAQQFSDYHSELNMSSLELGDSALYFCASSLWSSEAGELFFGEGSRLTVL.

V usage is TRBV5-1 and J usage is TRBJ1-2; 8 nucleotides agree with TRBD1. Trimming cost V 4 bases and J 11 bases; bases outside gene matches: 13. CDR3 length equals 14 residues. Germline lookup yields CDR1 SGHRS and CDR2 YFSETQ. CDR3 region: CASSRGQDALSYTF. The CDR3 DNA follows: TGCGCCAGCAGCAGGGGACAGGATGCTCTATCGTACACCTTC.

The chain carries TRBV28 and TRBJ2-2; maybe TRBD1 (6 bases). The germline gives CDR1 MDHEN, CDR2 SYDVKM. The V and J ends lost 6 bases and 6 bases respectively, with 8 bases between them. The CDR3 sequence is 12 residues long. The CDR3 loop is CASRDSPGELFF. DNA for the CDR3: TGTGCCAGCAGGGACAGTCCCGGGGAGCTGTTTTTT. The full variable domain, with the rest looked up from reference TRBV28 and TRBJ2-2, is DVKVTQSSRYLVKRTGEKVFLECVQDMDHENMFWYRQDPGLGLRLIYFSYDVKMKEKGDIPEGYSVSREKKERFSLILESASTNQTSMYLCASRDSPGELFFGEGSRLTVL.

The V call is TRBV30, the J call TRBJ2-3; the D is unclear. Trimming stripped 0 bases from V and 6 bases from J, with 16 bases between. The CDR3 consists of 15 residues. The V gene's germline CDR1 is GTSNPN and CDR2 SVGIG (reference sequence). This CDR3 is CAWSVSFLTGDTQYF. CDR3 in DNA: TGTGCCTGGAGTGTAAGTTTCCTGACCGGTGATACGCAGTATTTT.